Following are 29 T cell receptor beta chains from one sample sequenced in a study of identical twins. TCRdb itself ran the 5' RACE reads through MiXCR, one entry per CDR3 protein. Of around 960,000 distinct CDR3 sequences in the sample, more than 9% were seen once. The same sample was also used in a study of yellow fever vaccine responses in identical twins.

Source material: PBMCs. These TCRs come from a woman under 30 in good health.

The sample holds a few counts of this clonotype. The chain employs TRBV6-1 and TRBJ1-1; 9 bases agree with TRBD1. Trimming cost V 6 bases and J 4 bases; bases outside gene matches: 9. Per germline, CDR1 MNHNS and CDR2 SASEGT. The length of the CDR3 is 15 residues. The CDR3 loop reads CASREPGQGITEAFF. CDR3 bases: TGTGCCAGCAGAGAACCGGGACAGGGCATCACTGAAGCTTTCTTT.

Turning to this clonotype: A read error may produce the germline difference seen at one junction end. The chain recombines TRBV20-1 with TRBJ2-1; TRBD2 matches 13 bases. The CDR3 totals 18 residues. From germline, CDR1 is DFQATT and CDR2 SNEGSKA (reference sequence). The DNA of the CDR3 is TGCAGTGCTAGCCCGGGACTAGCGGGAAAAGCTTCCTTCAATGAGCAGTTCTTC. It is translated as CSASPGLAGKASFNEQFF.

The CDR3 bases are TGTGCCAGCAGCGTTGGACAGGGGAACACCTACGAGCAGTACGTC. This translates into CASSVGQGNTYEQYV. The gene calls are TRBV6-1 and TRBJ2-7; 9 nucleotides align to TRBD1. The trim removed 6 bases at V and 2 bases at J, leaving 8 bases unmatched. From germline, CDR1 is MNHNS and CDR2 SASEGT. This CDR3 region has 15 residues.

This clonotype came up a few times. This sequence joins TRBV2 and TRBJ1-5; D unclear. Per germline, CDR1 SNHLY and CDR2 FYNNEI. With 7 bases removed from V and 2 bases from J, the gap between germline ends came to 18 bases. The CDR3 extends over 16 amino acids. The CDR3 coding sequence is TGTGCCAGCACCTCAGACGGTCTTGGGGGCAATCAGCCCCAGCATTTT. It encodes CASTSDGLGGNQPQHF.

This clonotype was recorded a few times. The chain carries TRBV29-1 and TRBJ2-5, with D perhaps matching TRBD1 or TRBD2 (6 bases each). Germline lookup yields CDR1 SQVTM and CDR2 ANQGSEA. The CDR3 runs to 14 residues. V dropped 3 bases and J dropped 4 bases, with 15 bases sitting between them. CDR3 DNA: TGCAGCGTTGACCCCGGGGGCGCGGGAGAGACCCAGTACTTC. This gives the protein CSVDPGGAGETQYF.

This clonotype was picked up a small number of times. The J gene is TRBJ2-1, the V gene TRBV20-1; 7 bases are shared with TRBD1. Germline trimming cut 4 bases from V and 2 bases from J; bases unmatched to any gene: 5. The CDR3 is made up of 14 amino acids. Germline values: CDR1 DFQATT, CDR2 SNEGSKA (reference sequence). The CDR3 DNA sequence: TGCAGTGCTAATGGGGGACAGCCCTACAATGAGCAGTTCTTC. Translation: CSANGGQPYNEQFF.

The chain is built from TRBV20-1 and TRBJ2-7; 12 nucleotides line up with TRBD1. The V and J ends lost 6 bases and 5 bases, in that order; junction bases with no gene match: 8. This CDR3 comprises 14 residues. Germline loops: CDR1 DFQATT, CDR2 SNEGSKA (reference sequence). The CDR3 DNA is TGCAGTGCCCAGCCCGGGACAGGGGGCGACGAGCAGTACTTC. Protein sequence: CSAQPGTGGDEQYF.

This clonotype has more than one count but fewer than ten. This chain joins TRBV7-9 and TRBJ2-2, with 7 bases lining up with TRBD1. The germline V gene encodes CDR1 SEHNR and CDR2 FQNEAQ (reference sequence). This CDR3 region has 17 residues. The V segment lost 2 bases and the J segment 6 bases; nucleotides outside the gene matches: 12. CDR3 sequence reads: CASSLSSTGRFAGELFF. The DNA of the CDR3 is TGTGCCAGCAGCTTATCTTCGACAGGGCGTTTCGCCGGGGAGCTGTTTTTT.

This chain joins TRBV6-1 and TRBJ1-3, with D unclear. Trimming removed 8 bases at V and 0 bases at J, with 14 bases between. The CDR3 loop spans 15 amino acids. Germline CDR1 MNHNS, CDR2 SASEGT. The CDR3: CASRGTSSSGNTIYF. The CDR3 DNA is TGTGCCAGCCGAGGCACCTCTTCCTCTGGAAACACCATATATTTT.

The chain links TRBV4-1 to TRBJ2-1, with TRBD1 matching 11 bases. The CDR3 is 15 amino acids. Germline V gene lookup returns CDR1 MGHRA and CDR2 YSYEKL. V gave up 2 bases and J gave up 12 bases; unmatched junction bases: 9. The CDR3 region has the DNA TGCGCCAGCAGCCAACAGTGGACAGGGGGCTTGGGGCAGTTCTTC. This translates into CASSQQWTGGLGQFF.

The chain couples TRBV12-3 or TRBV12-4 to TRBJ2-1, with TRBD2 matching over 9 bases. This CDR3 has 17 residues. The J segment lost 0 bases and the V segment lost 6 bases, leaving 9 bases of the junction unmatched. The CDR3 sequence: CASRPGLASGSYNEQFF. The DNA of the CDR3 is TGTGCCAGCAGACCCGGACTAGCGAGCGGCTCCTACAATGAGCAGTTCTTC.

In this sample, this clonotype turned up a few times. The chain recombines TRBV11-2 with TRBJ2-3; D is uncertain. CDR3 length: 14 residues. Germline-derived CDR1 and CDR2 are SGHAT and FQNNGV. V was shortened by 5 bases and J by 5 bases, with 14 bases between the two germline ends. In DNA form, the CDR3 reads TGTGCCAGCAGCCATCACTCTCCGGAAGATACGCAGTATTTT. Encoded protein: CASSHHSPEDTQYF. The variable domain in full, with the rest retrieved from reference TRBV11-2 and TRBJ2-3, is EAGVAQSPRYKIIEKRQSVAFWCNPISGHATLYWYQQILGQGPKLLIQFQNNGVVDDSQLPKDRFSAERLKGVDSTLKIQPAKLEDSAVYLCASSHHSPEDTQYFGPGTRLTVL.

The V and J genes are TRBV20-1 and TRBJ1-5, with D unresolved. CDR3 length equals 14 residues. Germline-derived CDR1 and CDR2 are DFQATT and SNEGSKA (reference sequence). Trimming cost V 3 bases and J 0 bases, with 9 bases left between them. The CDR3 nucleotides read TGCAGTGCTAGGGCAAGAGATAGCAATCAGCCCCAGCATTTT. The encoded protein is CSARARDSNQPQHF.

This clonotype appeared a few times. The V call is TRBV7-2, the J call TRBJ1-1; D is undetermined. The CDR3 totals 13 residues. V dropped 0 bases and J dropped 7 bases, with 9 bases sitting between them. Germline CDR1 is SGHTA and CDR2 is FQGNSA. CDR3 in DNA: TGTGCCAGCAGCTTAGCGTACGGGAGTGAAGCTTTCTTT. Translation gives CASSLAYGSEAFF.

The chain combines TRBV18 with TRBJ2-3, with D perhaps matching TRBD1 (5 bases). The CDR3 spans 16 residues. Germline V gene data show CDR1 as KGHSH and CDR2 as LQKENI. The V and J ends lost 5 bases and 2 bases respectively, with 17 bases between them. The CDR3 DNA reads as TGTGCCAGCTCATCCACGTCCAGGGCTATCACAGATACGCAGTATTTT. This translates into CASSSTSRAITDTQYF.

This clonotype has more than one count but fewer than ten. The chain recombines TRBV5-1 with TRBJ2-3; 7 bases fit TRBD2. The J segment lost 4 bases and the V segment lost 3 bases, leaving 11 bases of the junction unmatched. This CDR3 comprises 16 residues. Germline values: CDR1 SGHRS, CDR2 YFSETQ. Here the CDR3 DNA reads TGCGCCAGCAGCTCGGGGACTACTGGCGGATCAGATACGCAGTATTTT. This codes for CASSSGTTGGSDTQYF. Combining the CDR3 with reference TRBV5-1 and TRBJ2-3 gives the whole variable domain KAGVTQTPRYLIKTRGQQVTLSCSPISGHRSVSWYQQTPGQGLQFLFEYFSETQRNKGNFPGRFSGRQFSNSRSEMNVSTLELGDSALYLCASSSGTTGGSDTQYFGPGTRLTVL.

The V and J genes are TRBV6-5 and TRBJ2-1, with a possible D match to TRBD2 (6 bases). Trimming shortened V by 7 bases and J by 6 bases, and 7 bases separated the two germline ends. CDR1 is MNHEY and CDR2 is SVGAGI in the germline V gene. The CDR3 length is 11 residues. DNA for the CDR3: TGTGCCAGCACTAGCGTCAATGAGCAGTTCTTC. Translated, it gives CASTSVNEQFF.

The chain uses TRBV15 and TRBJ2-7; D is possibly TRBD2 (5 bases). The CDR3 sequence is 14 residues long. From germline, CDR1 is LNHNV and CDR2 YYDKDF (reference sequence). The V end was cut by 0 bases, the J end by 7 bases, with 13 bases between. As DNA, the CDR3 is TGTGCCACCAGCAGAGATCGGGGTGCTAGGGAGCAGTACGTC. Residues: CATSRDRGAREQYV.

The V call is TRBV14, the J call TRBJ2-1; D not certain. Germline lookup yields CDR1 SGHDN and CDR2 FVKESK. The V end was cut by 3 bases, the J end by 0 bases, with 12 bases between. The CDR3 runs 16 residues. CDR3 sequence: CASSQWSLSSYNEQFF. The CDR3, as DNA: TGTGCCAGCAGCCAGTGGAGTCTCAGCTCCTACAATGAGCAGTTCTTC.

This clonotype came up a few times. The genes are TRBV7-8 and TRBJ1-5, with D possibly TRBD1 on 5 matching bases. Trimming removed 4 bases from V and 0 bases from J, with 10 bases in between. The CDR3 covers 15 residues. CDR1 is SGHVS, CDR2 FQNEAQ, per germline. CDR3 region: CASSSGGYSNQPQHF. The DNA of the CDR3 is TGTGCCAGCAGCTCTGGGGGGTATAGCAATCAGCCCCAGCATTTT.

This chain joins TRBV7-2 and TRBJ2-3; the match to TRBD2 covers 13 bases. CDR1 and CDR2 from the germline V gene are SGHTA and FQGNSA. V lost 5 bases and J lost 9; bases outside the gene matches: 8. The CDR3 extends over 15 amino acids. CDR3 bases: TGTGCCAGCAGCCCCGGACTAGCGGGAGAAGGGACGCAGTATTTT. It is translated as CASSPGLAGEGTQYF. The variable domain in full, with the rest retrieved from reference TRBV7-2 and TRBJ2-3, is GAGVSQSPSNKVTEKGKDVELRCDPISGHTALYWYRQSLGQGLEFLIYFQGNSAPDKSGLPSDRFSAERTGGSVSTLTIQRTQQEDSAVYLCASSPGLAGEGTQYFGPGTRLTVL.

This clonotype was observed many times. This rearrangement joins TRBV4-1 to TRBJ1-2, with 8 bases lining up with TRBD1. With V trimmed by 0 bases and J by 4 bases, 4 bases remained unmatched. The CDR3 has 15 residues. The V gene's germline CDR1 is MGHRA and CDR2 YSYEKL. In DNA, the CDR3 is TGCGCCAGCAGCCAAGACAGTCAGGGGGCCTATGGCTACACCTTC. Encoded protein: CASSQDSQGAYGYTF.

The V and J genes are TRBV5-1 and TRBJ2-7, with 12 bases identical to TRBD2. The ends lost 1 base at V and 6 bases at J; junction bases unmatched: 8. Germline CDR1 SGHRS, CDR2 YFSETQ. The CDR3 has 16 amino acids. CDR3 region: CASSLSLAGGLGEQYF. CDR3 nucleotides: TGCGCCAGCAGCTTGAGCCTAGCGGGAGGGTTGGGCGAGCAGTACTTC.

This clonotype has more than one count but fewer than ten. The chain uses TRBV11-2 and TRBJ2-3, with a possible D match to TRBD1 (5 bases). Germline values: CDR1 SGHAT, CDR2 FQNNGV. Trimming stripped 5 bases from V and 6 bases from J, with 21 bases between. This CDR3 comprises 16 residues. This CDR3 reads CASSPAWGQTRDTQYF. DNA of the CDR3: TGTGCCAGCAGCCCCGCCTGGGGCCAAACCAGGGATACGCAGTATTTT.

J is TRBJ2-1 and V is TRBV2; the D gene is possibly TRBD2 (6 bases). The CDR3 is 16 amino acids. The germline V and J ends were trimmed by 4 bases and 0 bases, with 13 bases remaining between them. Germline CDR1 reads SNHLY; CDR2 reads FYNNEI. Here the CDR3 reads CASSVSGSSSYNEQFF. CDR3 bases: TGTGCCAGCAGTGTGAGCGGGTCAAGCTCCTACAATGAGCAGTTCTTC.

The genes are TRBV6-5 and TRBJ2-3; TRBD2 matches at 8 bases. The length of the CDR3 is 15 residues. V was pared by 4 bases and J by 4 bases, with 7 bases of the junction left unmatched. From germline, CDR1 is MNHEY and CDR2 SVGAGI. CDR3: CASSLTAGGPDTQYF. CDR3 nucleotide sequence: TGTGCCAGCAGTTTAACGGCGGGGGGCCCAGATACGCAGTATTTT.

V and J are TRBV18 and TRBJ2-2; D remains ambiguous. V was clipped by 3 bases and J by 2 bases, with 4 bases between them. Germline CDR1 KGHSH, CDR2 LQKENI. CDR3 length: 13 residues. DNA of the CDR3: TGTGCCAGCTCACCGTATAACACCGGGGAGCTGTTTTTT. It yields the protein CASSPYNTGELFF.

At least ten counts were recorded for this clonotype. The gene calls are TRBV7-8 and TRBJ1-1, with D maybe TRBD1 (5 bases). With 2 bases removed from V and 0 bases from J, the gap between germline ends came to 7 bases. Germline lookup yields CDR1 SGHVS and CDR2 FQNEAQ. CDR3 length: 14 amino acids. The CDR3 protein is CASSLKGLNTEAFF. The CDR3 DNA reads TGTGCCAGCAGCTTAAAGGGACTGAACACTGAAGCTTTCTTT.

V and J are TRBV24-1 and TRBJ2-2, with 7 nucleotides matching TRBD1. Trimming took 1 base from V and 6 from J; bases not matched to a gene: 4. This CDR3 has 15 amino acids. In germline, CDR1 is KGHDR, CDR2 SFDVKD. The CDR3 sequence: CATSDFTRGSGELFF. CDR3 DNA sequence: TGTGCCACCAGTGATTTTACCAGGGGGTCCGGGGAGCTGTTTTTT.